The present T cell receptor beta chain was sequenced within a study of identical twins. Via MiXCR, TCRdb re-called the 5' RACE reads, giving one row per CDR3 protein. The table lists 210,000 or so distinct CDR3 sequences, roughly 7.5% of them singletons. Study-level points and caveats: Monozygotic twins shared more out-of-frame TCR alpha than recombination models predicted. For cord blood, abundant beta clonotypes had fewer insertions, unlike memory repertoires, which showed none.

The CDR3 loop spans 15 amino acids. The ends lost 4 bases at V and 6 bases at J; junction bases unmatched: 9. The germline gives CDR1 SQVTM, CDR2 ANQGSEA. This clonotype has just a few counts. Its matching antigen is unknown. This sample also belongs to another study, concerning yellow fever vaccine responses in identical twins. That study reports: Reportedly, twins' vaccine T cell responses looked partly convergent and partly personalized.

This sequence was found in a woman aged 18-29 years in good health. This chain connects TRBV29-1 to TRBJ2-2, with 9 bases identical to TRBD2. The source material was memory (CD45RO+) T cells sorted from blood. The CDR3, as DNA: TGCAGCGTTGTGGTCCGGGCGGGAGGGTCCGGGGAGCTGTTTTTT. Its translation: CSVVVRAGGSGELFF.